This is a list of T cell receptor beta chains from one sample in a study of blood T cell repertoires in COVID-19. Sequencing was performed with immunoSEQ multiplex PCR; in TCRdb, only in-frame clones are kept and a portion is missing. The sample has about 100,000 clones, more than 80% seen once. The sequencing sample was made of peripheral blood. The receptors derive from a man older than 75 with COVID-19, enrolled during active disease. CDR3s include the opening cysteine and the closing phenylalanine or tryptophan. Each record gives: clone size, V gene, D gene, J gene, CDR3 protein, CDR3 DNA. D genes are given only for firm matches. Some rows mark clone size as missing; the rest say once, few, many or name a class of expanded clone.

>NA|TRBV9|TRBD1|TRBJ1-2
CASSVESLYGTENYGYTF
TGTGCCAGCAGCGTAGAATCCTTGTATGGGACAGAAAACTATGGCTACACCTTC
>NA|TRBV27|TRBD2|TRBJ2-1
CASSPTTSGSYNEQFF
TGTGCCAGCAGTCCCACAACTAGCGGGAGCTACAATGAGCAGTTCTTC
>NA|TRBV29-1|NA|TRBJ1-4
CSVMRRGGKLFF
TGCAGCGTTATGAGAAGGGGTGGAAAACTGTTTTTT
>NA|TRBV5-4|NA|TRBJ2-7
CASSLGAGTSYEQYF
TGTGCCAGCAGCTTGGGGGCAGGGACATCCTACGAGCAGTACTTC
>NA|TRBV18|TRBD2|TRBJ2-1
CASSPASGGTYNEQFF
TGTGCCAGCTCACCAGCGAGCGGGGGAACCTACAATGAGCAGTTCTTC
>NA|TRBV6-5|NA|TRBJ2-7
CASRGSRYEQYF
TGTGCCAGCAGAGGGAGTCGGTACGAGCAGTACTTC
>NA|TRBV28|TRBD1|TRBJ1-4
CASSSAGTGAVIGGEKLFF
TGTGCCAGCAGTTCGGCCGGGACAGGGGCCGTCATAGGCGGTGAAAAACTGTTTTTT
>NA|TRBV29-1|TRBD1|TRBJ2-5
CSVEVLTGAYWKTQYF
TGCAGCGTTGAAGTCCTAACAGGGGCTTATTGGAAGACCCAGTACTTC
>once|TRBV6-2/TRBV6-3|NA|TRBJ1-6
CASSYSRQYNSPLHF
TGTGCCAGCAGTTACTCGAGGCAGTATAATTCACCCCTCCACTTT
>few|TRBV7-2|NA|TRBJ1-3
CATSVGVRSGNTIYF
TGTGCCACCTCGGTAGGGGTGCGCTCTGGAAACACCATATATTTT
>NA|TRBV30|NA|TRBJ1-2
CAWSRVLGYTF
TGTGCCTGGAGCCGGGTCCTTGGCTACACCTTC
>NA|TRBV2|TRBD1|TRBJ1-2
CARKIQGVQGDGYTF
TGTGCCAGGAAGATACAGGGGGTGCAGGGGGATGGCTACACCTTC
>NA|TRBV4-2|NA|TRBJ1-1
CASSQEYGWTEAFF
TGTGCCAGCAGCCAAGAGTACGGTTGGACTGAAGCTTTCTTT
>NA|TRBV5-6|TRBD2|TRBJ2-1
CASSLSGSYNEQFF
TGTGCCAGCAGCTTGAGCGGGAGCTACAATGAGCAGTTCTTC